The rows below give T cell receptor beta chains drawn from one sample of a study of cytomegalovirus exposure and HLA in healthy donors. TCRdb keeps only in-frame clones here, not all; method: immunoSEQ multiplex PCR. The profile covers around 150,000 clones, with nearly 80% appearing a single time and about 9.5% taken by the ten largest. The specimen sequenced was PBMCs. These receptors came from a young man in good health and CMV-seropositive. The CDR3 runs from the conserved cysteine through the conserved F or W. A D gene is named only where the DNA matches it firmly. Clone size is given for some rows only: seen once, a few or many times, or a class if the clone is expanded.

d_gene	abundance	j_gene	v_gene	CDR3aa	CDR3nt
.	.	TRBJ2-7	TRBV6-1	CASSEVGFVTEVYEQYF	TGTGCCAGCAGTGAAGTTGGTTTTGTTACAGAAGTCTACGAGCAGTACTTC
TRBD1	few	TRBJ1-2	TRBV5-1	CASSVGTGANYGYTF	TGCGCCAGCAGCGTCGGGACAGGAGCTAACTATGGCTACACCTTC
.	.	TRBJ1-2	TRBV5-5	CASSLDWVATNYGYTF	TGTGCCAGCAGCTTGGATTGGGTAGCAACTAACTATGGCTACACCTTC
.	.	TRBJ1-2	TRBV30	CAWIITPVVPPYGYTF	TGTGCCTGGATAATCACCCCAGTGGTACCACCTTATGGCTACACCTTC
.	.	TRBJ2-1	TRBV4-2	CASSQGANYNEQFF	TGTGCCAGCAGCCAAGGGGCCAACTACAATGAGCAGTTCTTC
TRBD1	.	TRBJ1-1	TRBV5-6	CASSPRGVGTGYSKGAFF	TGTGCCAGCAGCCCACGGGGTGTAGGGACAGGGTATTCTAAGGGGGCTTTCTTT
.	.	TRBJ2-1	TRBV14	CASSTGEGREQFF	TGTGCCAGCAGTACGGGAGAAGGCCGTGAGCAGTTCTTC
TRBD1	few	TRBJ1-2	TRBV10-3	CAIRNRDREPGYTF	TGTGCCATCAGGAACCGGGACAGGGAGCCTGGCTACACCTTC
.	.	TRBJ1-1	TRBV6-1	CATGRYGQKNTEAFF	TGTGCCACCGGTCGTTATGGACAGAAGAACACTGAAGCTTTCTTT
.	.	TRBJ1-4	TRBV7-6	CASSYLDSENEKLFF	TGTGCCAGCAGTTATTTAGACAGCGAGAATGAAAAACTGTTTTTT
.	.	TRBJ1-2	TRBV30	CAWSVEEGANYGYTF	TGTGCCTGGAGTGTCGAGGAGGGCGCCAACTATGGCTACACCTTC
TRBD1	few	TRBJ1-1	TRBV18	CASSRTPLTGENTEAFF	TGTGCCAGCTCACGGACCCCTTTGACAGGGGAGAACACTGAAGCTTTCTTT
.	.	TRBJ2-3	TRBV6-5	CASSYSYRVSTDTQYF	TGTGCCAGCAGTTACTCCTACAGGGTTAGCACAGATACGCAGTATTTT
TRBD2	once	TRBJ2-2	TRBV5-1	CASSLSTSGSGGTGELFF	TGCGCCAGCAGCTTGAGTACTAGCGGGAGCGGTGGAACCGGGGAGCTGTTTTTT
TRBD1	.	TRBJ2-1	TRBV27	CASTGQGGPFSYNEQFF	TGTGCCAGCACAGGACAGGGAGGACCCTTCTCCTACAATGAGCAGTTCTTC
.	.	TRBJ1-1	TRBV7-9	CASSSEYFRGAFF	TGTGCCAGCAGCTCCGAATACTTTCGTGGAGCTTTCTTT
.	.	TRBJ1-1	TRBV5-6	CASSLGFRVNTEAFF	TGTGCCAGCAGCTTGGGGTTCAGGGTTAACACTGAAGCTTTCTTT
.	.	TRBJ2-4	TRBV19	CASSISAGQNSQYF	TGTGCCAGTAGTATTTCTGCGGGTCAAAACAGTCAGTACTTC
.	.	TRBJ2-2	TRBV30	CAWSVFPPGHTGELFF	TGTGCCTGGAGTGTCTTTCCGCCAGGGCACACCGGGGAGCTGTTTTTT
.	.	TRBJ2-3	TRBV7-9	CASSLEIEAYIEDTDTQYF	TGTGCCAGCAGCTTAGAGATAGAGGCTTATATCGAGGACACAGATACGCAGTATTTT
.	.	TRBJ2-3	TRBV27	CASRKRTDTQYF	TGTGCCAGCAGGAAGCGCACAGATACGCAGTATTTT
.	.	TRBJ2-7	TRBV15	CATSRDPQHEQYF	TGTGCCACCAGCAGAGACCCACAGCACGAGCAGTACTTC
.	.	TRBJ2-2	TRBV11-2	CASSVGGGLNTGELFF	TGTGCCAGCAGCGTTGGTGGGGGACTGAACACCGGGGAGCTGTTTTTT
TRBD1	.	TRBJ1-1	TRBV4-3	CASSQVAGGYTEAFF	TGCGCCAGCAGCCAAGTTGCAGGGGGCTACACTGAAGCTTTCTTT
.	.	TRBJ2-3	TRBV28	CASKMWGSHTDTQYF	TGTGCCAGCAAAATGTGGGGCAGTCACACAGATACGCAGTATTTT
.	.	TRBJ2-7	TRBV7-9	CASSLRGPPNYERYF	TGTGCCAGCAGCTTAAGGGGTCCACCGAACTACGAGCGGTACTTC
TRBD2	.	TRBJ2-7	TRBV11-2	CASSLRLAGLYEQYF	TGTGCCAGCAGCTTACGACTAGCGGGGTTATACGAGCAGTACTTC
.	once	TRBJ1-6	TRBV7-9	CASSLTGTHSPLHF	TGTGCCAGCAGCCTCACGGGAACTCATTCACCCCTCCACTTT
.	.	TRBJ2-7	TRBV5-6	CASSVYSYEQYF	TGTGCCAGCAGCGTCTACAGCTACGAGCAGTACTTC
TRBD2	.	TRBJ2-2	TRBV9	CASSGIAGDTGELFF	TGTGCCAGCAGCGGAATAGCGGGGGACACCGGGGAGCTGTTTTTT
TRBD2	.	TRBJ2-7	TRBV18	CASSPGLAGNEQYF	TGTGCCAGCTCACCCGGACTAGCGGGAAACGAGCAGTACTTC
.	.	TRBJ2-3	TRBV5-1	CASSQLGADTQYF	TGCGCCAGCAGCCAACTCGGGGCAGATACGCAGTATTTT
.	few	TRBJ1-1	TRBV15	CATSRGASMNTEAFF	TGTGCCACCAGCAGAGGAGCGTCTATGAACACTGAAGCTTTCTTT
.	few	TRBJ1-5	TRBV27	CASSLSTPRTDSQHF	TGTGCCAGCAGTTTATCGACCCCGAGGACAGACTCCCAGCATTTT
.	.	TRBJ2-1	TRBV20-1	CSASQGHEQFF	TGCAGTGCTAGCCAGGGCCATGAGCAGTTCTTC
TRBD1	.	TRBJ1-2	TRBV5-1	CASSELGQGEIYGYTF	TGCGCCAGCAGCGAACTTGGACAGGGGGAAATCTATGGCTACACCTTC
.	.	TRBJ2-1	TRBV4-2	CASSQERRFHDEQFF	TGTGCCAGCAGCCAAGAGAGGAGGTTCCACGATGAGCAGTTCTTC
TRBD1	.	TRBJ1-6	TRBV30	CAWSPQRGTGVNRGNSPLHF	TGTGCCTGGAGTCCGCAAAGGGGGACAGGGGTGAACAGGGGAAATTCACCCCTCCACTTT
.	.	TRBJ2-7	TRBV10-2	CASSDPGLQPYEQYF	TGCGCCAGCAGTGACCCGGGACTCCAACCCTACGAGCAGTACTTC
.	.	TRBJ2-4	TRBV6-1	CASSGQGLAKNIQYF	TGTGCCAGCAGTGGCCAGGGCCTAGCCAAAAACATTCAGTACTTC
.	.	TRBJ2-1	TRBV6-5	CASSSNTYNEQFF	TGTGCCAGCAGTTCAAACACCTACAATGAGCAGTTCTTC
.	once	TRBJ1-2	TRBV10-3	CAISVGQRYTF	TGTGCCATCAGTGTGGGCCAGCGCTACACCTTC
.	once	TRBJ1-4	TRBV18	CASSPFGLPRREKLFF	TGTGCCAGCTCACCGTTCGGTCTCCCCAGGAGGGAAAAACTGTTTTTT
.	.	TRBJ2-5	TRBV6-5	CASSYAAGQETQYF	TGTGCCAGCAGTTATGCGGCGGGCCAAGAGACCCAGTACTTC
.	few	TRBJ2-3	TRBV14	CASSQDWAITDTQYF	TGTGCCAGCAGCCAAGATTGGGCAATCACAGATACGCAGTATTTT
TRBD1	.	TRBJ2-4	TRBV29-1	CSVEVGQDIQYF	TGCAGCGTTGAAGTCGGACAGGACATTCAGTACTTC
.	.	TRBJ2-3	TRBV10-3	CAISERTELSTDTQYF	TGTGCCATCAGTGAACGGACAGAACTGTCGACAGATACGCAGTATTTT
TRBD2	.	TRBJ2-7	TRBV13	CASSTGTSGSSEQYF	TGTGCCAGCAGCACAGGGACTAGCGGGAGTAGTGAGCAGTACTTC
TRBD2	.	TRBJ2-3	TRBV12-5	CASGLGGGSTDTQYF	TGTGCTAGTGGTTTGGGCGGGGGGAGCACAGATACGCAGTATTTT
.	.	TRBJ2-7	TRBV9	CASTVGQKPYEQYF	TGTGCCAGCACCGTGGGGCAGAAACCCTACGAGCAGTACTTC
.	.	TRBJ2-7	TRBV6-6	CASSYGRNSYEQYF	TGTGCCAGCAGTTATGGCAGGAACTCCTACGAGCAGTACTTC
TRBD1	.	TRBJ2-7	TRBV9	CASSETGTYEQYF	TGTGCCAGCAGCGAGACAGGGACCTACGAGCAGTACTTC
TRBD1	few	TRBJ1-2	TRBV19	CASHLGQAFYGYTF	TGTGCCAGTCATCTAGGACAGGCCTTCTATGGCTACACCTTC